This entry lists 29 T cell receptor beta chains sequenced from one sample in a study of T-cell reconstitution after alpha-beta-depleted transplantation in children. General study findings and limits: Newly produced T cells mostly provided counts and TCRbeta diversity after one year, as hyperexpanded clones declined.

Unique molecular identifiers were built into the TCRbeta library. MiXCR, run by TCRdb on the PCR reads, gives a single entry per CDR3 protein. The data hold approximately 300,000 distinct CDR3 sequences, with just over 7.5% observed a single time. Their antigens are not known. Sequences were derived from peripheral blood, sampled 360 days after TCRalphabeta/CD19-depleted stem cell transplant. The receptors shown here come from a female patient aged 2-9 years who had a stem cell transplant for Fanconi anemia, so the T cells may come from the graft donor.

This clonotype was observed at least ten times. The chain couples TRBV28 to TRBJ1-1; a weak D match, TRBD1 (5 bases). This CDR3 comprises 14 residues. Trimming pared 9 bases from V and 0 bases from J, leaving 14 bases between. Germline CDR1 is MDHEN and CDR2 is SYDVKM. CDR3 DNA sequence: TGTGCCAGTGTAAGAGGGGCCATGAACACTGAAGCTTTCTTT. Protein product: CASVRGAMNTEAFF.

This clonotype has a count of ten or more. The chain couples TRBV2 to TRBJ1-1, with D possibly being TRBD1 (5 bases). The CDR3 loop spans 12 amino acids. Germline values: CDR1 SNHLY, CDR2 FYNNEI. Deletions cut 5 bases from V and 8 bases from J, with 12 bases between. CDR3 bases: TGTGCCAGCAGTACAGGACTTCCCGAAGCTTTCTTT. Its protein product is CASSTGLPEAFF.

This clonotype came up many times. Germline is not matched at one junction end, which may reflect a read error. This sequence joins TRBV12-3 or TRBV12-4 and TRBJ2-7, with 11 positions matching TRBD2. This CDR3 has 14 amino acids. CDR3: CASRLAGGPGEQYF. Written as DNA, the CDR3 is TGTGCCAGCAGGTTAGCGGGAGGGCCGGGCGAGCAGTACTTC.

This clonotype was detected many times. This chain's CDR3 is CASSSPGQGLWEQYF. For the CDR3, the DNA is TGTGCCAGCAGCTCCCCTGGACAGGGCTTGTGGGAGCAGTACTTC. The chain is built from TRBV7-6 and TRBJ2-7; 8 bases are a match to TRBD1. Per germline, CDR1 SGHVS and CDR2 FNYEAQ. This CDR3 region has 15 residues. The trim removed 4 bases at V and 7 bases at J, leaving 12 bases unmatched.

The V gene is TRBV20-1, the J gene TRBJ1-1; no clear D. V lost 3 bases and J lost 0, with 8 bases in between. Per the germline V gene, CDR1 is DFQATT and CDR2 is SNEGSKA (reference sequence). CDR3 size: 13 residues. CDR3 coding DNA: TGCAGTGCTAGTGAAAATTTGAACACTGAAGCTTTCTTT. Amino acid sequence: CSASENLNTEAFF.

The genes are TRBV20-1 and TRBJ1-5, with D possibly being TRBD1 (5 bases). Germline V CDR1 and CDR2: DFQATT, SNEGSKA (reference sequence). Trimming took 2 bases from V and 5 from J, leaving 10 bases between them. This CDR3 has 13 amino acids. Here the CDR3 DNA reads TGCAGTGCTAGAAGGCAGGGCGATCAGCCCCAGCATTTT. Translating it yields CSARRQGDQPQHF.

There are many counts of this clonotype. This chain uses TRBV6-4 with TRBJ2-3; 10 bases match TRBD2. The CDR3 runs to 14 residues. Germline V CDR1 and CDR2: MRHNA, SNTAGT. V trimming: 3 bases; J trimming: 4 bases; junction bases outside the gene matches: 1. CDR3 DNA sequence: TGTGCCAGCAGTGAGCTAGCGGGGGCAGATACGCAGTATTTT. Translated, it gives CASSELAGADTQYF.

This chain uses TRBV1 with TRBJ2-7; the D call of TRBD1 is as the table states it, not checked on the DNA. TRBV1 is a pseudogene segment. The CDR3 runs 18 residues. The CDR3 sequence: CTSSPARTDLPRYYEQYF. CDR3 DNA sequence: TGCACCAGCAGCCCGGCGAGGACAGACTTACCCCGATATTACGAGCAGTACTTC.

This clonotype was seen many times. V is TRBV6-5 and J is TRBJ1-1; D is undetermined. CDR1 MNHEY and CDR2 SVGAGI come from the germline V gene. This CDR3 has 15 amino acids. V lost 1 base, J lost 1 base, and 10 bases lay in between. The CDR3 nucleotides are TGTGCCAGCAGTTACTGGAAGAGAGGGAACACTGAAGCTTTCTTT. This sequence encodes CASSYWKRGNTEAFF.

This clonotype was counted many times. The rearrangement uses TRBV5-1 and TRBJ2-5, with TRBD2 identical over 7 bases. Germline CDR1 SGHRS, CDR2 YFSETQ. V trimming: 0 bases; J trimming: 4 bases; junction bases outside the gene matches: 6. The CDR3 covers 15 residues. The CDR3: CASSLDGRGTETQYF. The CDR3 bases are TGCGCCAGCAGCTTGGATGGGCGGGGGACAGAGACCCAGTACTTC.

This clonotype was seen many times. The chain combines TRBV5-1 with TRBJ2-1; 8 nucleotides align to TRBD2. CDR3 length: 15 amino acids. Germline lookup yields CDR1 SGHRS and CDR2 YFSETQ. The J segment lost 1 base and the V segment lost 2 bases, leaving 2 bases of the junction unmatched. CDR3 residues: CASSLAGESYNEQFF. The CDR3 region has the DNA TGCGCCAGCAGCTTAGCGGGGGAGTCCTACAATGAGCAGTTCTTC.

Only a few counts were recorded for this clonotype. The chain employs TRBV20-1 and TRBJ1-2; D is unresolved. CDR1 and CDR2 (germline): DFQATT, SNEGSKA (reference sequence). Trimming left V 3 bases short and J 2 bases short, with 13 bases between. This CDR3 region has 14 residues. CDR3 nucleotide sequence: TGCAGTGCTAGTAGACTTCCTCACAACTATGGCTACACCTTC. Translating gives CSASRLPHNYGYTF.

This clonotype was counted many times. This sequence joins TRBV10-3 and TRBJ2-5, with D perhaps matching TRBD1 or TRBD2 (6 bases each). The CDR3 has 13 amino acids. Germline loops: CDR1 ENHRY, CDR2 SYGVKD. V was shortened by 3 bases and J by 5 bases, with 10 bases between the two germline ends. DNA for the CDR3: TGTGCCATCAGTGACCAGGGGAGGGAGACCCAGTACTTC. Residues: CAISDQGRETQYF.

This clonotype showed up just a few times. CDR3 nucleotides: TGTGCCAGCAGCTTAGGACTGGAGCCCCAGCATTTT. This encodes CASSLGLEPQHF. V usage is TRBV13 and J usage is TRBJ1-5; D unresolved. Trimming stripped 0 bases from V and 8 bases from J, with 5 bases between. CDR3 length: 12 amino acids. CDR1 is PRHDT, CDR2 FYEKMQ, per germline (reference sequence).

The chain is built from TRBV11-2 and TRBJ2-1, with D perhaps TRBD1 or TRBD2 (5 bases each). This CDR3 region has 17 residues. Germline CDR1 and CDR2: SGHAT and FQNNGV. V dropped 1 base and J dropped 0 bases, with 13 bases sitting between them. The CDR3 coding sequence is TGTGCCAGCAGCTTAGCCATGGGACCACACTCCTACAATGAGCAGTTCTTC. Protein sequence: CASSLAMGPHSYNEQFF.

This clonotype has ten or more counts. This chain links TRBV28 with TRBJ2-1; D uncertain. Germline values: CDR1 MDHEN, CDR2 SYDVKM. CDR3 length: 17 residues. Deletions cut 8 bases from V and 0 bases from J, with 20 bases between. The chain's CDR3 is CASSYPATVFSYNEQFF. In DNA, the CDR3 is TGTGCCAGCTCCTACCCGGCCACAGTCTTCTCCTACAATGAGCAGTTCTTC. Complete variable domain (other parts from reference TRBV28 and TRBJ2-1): DVKVTQSSRYLVKRTGEKVFLECVQDMDHENMFWYRQDPGLGLRLIYFSYDVKMKEKGDIPEGYSVSREKKERFSLILESASTNQTSMYLCASSYPATVFSYNEQFFGPGTRLTVL.

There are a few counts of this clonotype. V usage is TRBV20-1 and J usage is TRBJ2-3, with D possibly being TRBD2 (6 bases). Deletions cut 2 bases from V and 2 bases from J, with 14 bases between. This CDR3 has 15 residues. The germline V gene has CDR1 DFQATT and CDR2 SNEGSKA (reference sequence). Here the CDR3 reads CSARLFGTVTDTQYF. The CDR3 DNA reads TGCAGTGCTAGATTATTCGGGACTGTCACAGATACGCAGTATTTT.

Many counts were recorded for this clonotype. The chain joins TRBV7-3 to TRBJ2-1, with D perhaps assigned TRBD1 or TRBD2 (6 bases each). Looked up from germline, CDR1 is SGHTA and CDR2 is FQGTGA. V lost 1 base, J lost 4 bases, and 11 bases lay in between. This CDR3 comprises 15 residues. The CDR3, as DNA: TGTGCCAGCAGCTTAATGGGGGCGGGGTACAATGAGCAGTTCTTC. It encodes CASSLMGAGYNEQFF.

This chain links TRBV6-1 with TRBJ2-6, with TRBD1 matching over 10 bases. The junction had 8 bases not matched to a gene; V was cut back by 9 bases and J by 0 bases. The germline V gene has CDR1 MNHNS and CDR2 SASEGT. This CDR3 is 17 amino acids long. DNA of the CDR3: TGTGCCAGTTACCGGGACAGGGGACACTCTGGGGCCAACGTCCTGACTTTC. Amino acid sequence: CASYRDRGHSGANVLTF.

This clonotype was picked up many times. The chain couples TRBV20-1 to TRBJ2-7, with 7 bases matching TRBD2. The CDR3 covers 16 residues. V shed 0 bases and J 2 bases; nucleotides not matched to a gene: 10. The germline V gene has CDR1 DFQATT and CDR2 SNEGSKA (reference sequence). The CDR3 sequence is CSARDLSGGNTYEQYF. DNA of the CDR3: TGCAGTGCTAGAGATTTATCCGGGGGGAATACCTACGAGCAGTACTTC.

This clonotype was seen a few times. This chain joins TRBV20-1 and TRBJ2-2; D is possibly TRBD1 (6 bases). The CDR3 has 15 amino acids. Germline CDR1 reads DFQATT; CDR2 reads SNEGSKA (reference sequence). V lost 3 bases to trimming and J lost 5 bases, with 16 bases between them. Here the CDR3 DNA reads TGCAGTGCTAGCCCACTAGGGGGACGGACCGGGGAGCTGTTTTTT. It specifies CSASPLGGRTGELFF.

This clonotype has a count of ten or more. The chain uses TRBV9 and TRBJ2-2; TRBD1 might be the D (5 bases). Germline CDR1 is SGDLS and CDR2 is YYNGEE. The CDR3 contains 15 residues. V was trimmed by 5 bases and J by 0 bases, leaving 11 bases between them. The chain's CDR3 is CASRSSGPNTGELFF. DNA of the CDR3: TGTGCCAGCAGAAGTTCAGGGCCGAACACCGGGGAGCTGTTTTTT.

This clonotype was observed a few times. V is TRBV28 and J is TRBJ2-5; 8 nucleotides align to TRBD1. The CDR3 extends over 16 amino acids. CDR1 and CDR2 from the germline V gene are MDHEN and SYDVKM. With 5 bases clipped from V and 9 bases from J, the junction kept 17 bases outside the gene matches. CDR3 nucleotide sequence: TGTGCCAGCAGTCAATGGACAGGGAGCCCTCCCAGGGCCCAGTACTTC. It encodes CASSQWTGSPPRAQYF. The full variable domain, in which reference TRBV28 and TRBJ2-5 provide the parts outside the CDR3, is DVKVTQSSRYLVKRTGEKVFLECVQDMDHENMFWYRQDPGLGLRLIYFSYDVKMKEKGDIPEGYSVSREKKERFSLILESASTNQTSMYLCASSQWTGSPPRAQYFGPGTRLLVL.

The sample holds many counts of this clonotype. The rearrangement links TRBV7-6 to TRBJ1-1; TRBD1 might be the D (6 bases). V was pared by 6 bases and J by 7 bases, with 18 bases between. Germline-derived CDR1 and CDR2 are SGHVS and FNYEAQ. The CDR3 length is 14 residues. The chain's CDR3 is CASSRAPGEIEAFF. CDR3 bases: TGTGCCAGCAGTCGCGCACCAGGGGAGATTGAAGCTTTCTTT.

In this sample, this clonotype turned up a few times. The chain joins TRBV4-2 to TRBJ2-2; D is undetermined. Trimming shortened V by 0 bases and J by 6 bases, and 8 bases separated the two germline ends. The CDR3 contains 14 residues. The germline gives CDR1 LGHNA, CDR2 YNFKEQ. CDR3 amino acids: CASSQEVVPGELFF. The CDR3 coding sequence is TGTGCCAGCAGCCAAGAGGTGGTTCCCGGGGAGCTGTTTTTT.

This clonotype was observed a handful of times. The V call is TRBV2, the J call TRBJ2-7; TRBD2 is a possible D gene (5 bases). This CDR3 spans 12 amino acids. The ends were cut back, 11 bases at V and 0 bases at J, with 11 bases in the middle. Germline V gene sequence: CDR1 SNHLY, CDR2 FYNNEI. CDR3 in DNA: TGTGCCGGGAGACAAAGCTCCTACGAGCAGTACGTC. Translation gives CAGRQSSYEQYV.

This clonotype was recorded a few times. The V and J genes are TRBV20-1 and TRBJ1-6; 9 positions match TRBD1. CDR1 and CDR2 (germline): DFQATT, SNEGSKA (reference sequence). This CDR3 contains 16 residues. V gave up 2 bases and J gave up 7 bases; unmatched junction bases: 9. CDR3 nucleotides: TGCAGTGCTAGAAGCTTGAGACAGGGGGAAAATTCACCCCTCCACTTT. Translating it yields CSARSLRQGENSPLHF.

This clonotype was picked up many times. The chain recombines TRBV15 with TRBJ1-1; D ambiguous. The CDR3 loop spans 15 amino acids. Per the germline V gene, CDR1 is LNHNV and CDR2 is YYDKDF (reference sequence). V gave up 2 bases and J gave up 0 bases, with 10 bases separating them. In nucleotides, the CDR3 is TGTGCCACCAGCAGAATCCCCCGGATGAACACTGAAGCTTTCTTT. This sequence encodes CATSRIPRMNTEAFF.

In DNA, the CDR3 is TGCAGTGCTAGGGGACTAGCGGGAGACTACAATGAGCAGTTCTTC. Its protein product is CSARGLAGDYNEQFF. The J gene is TRBJ2-1, the V gene TRBV20-1; 14 bases map to TRBD2. The germline gives CDR1 DFQATT, CDR2 SNEGSKA (reference sequence). After removal of 3 bases from V and 3 bases from J, the junction contained 1 base not matched to a gene. The CDR3 covers 15 residues.